This TCR beta chain came from a study of radiotherapy plus CTLA-4 blockade in lung cancer. For the study at large: Among patients, around 18% showed objective responses, and around 30% had disease control. Study-level findings and limits: Among blood TCR repertoires after radiotherapy plus ipilimumab, tumor-derived clones expanded.

A word on this clone: Its antigen is still unknown.

CDR1 and CDR2 from the germline V gene are MNHNS and SASEGT. Trimming left V 1 base short and J 1 base short, with 17 bases between. This CDR3 has 18 amino acids. Generated by immunoSEQ multiplex PCR, the TCRdb table keeps only in-frame clones and is missing some. The sample holds about 60,000 clones, 77% seen once. The clonotype originates from a human donor with non-small cell lung cancer who had a partial response to radiotherapy plus ipilimumab. The V gene is TRBV6-1, the J gene TRBJ1-5; D gene uncertain. The material was peripheral blood, obtained from a patient treated with radiotherapy plus ipilimumab. The CDR3 DNA is TGTGCCAGCAGTGAAGACGGACCCCTGGGGAGGAGCAATCAGCCCCAGCATTTT. This gives the protein CASSEDGPLGRSNQPQHF.